These 21 T cell receptor beta chains came from one sample sequenced in a study of control samples from healthy donors and cancer patients. TCRdb's table, derived via immunoSEQ multiplex PCR, lists solely in-frame clones and lacks some. There are about 170,000 clones in the sample; about 91% occur only once, and 2% to 2.5% lies in the top ten. The sequenced material came from blood. The receptor source for this set is a woman aged 40 to 50 in good health.

This chain joins TRBV5-1 and TRBJ1-1; weak D call: TRBD1 (6 bases). The CDR3 sequence is 14 residues long. V lost 4 bases and J lost 5, with 15 bases in between. The germline CDR1 and CDR2 sequences are SGHRS and YFSETQ. CDR3 sequence reads: CASSPLTGDTEAFF. The CDR3 DNA reads as TGCGCCAGCAGCCCCCTGACAGGAGATACTGAAGCTTTCTTT.

Written as DNA, the CDR3 is TGTGCCAGCAGTGATAGACAGGTGAGAAACACTGAAGCTTTCTTT. Protein product: CASSDRQVRNTEAFF. The chain combines TRBV25-1 with TRBJ1-1, with D perhaps matching TRBD1 (6 bases). From germline, CDR1 is MGHDK and CDR2 SYGVNS. Trimming took off 3 bases at V and 2 bases at J, with 13 bases between the two ends. The length of the CDR3 is 15 residues.

The table lists this clone with a few counts. V and J are TRBV28 and TRBJ1-6, with 7 nucleotides matching TRBD1. Germline CDR1 and CDR2: MDHEN and SYDVKM. The CDR3 consists of 13 residues. With 7 bases clipped from V and 7 bases from J, the junction kept 4 bases outside the gene matches. The CDR3 spells CASNRDSNSPLHF. The CDR3 region has the DNA TGTGCCAGCAATCGGGACAGCAATTCACCCCTCCACTTT.

This clone appeared once. CDR3 loop: CSVSGTGNTGELFF. The CDR3 DNA reads TGCAGCGTTTCCGGGACAGGGAACACCGGGGAGCTGTTTTTT. This rearrangement joins TRBV29-1 to TRBJ2-2; the match to TRBD1 covers 8 bases. Germline lookup yields CDR1 SQVTM and CDR2 ANQGSEA. The CDR3 sequence is 14 residues long. V dropped 5 bases and J dropped 1; count of bases not matched to a gene: 3.

The chain employs TRBV11-2 and TRBJ2-4; D might be TRBD1 (7 bases). The CDR3 totals 18 residues. V was trimmed by 3 bases and J by 0 bases, leaving 18 bases between them. The V gene's germline CDR1 is SGHAT and CDR2 FQNNGV. The CDR3 spells CASSFQGPGGLAKNIQYF. CDR3 nucleotides: TGTGCCAGCAGCTTTCAGGGACCAGGGGGGCTAGCCAAAAACATTCAGTACTTC.

The chain has TRBV3-1 (or the pseudogene TRBV3-2) and TRBJ2-5, with 14 bases fitting TRBD2. Germline assignment: CDR1 LGHDT and CDR2 YNNKEL (reference sequence). The CDR3 is 15 residues long. Trimming at V came to 4 bases and at J to 5 bases, leaving 3 bases not matched to a gene. The CDR3 loop is CASSPTSGGAETQYF. The CDR3 nucleotides are TGTGCCAGCAGCCCGACTAGCGGGGGGGCTGAGACCCAGTACTTC.

This chain connects TRBV5-1 to TRBJ2-2, with 10 bases lining up with TRBD2. CDR1 and CDR2 (germline): SGHRS, YFSETQ. Trimming took 9 bases from V and 2 from J; bases not matched to a gene: 10. The CDR3 has 16 amino acids. The CDR3 region is CATSSGGLINTGELFF. The CDR3 DNA sequence: TGCGCCACCTCTAGCGGGGGCCTGATTAACACCGGGGAGCTGTTTTTT. Complete variable domain (other parts from reference TRBV5-1 and TRBJ2-2): KAGVTQTPRYLIKTRGQQVTLSCSPISGHRSVSWYQQTPGQGLQFLFEYFSETQRNKGNFPGRFSGRQFSNSRSEMNVSTLELGDSALYLCATSSGGLINTGELFFGEGSRLTVL.

The rearrangement links TRBV15 to TRBJ2-5; 7 nucleotides line up with TRBD2. Germline CDR1 LNHNV, CDR2 YYDKDF (reference sequence). This CDR3 contains 16 residues. The junction had 11 bases not matched to a gene; V was cut back by 5 bases and J by 2 bases. CDR3 in DNA: TGTGCCACCAGCTCGAATTGGGGGGGGGAACAAGAGACCCAGTACTTC. Its protein product is CATSSNWGGEQETQYF.

This clone was detected only once. Here the CDR3 reads CAAQEAGQGLGPMHF. The CDR3 DNA sequence: TGTGCCGCCCAGGAAGCTGGGCAGGGGTTAGGCCCCATGCATTTT. The rearrangement joins TRBV10-3 to TRBJ1-5, with D perhaps TRBD1 (6 bases). The CDR3 covers 15 residues. Trimming took 11 bases from V and 15 from J, leaving 32 bases between them. Germline loops: CDR1 ENHRY, CDR2 SYGVKD.

The V gene is TRBV19, the J gene TRBJ1-3; D unclear. The CDR3 sequence is 14 residues long. Trimming removed 3 bases from V and 9 bases from J, with 15 bases in between. The V gene's germline CDR1 is LNHDA and CDR2 SQIVND (reference sequence). In DNA form, the CDR3 reads TGTGCCAGTAGTATCACCGGTCTGATCGGCACCATATATTTT. It codes for CASSITGLIGTIYF. Combining the CDR3 with reference TRBV19 and TRBJ1-3 gives the whole variable domain DGGITQSPKYLFRKEGQNVTLSCEQNLNHDAMYWYRQDPGQGLRLIYYSQIVNDFQKGDIAEGYSVSREKKESFPLTVTSAQKNPTAFYLCASSITGLIGTIYFGEGSWLTVV.

V gene TRBV6-5 combines with J gene TRBJ1-5; the D is unclear. The germline V gene has CDR1 MNHEY and CDR2 SVGAGI. V gave up 8 bases and J gave up 0 bases, with 8 bases separating them. The CDR3 has 13 residues. CDR3 in amino acids: CASARYSNQPQHF. The CDR3 DNA reads TGTGCCAGCGCTCGTTATAGCAATCAGCCCCAGCATTTT.

The chain uses TRBV2 and TRBJ1-2, with D possibly matching TRBD1 (5 bases). Germline CDR1 is SNHLY and CDR2 is FYNNEI. The CDR3 totals 13 residues. Trimming removed 6 bases at V and 6 bases at J, with 14 bases between. The CDR3, as DNA: TGTGCCAGCAGACAGGCGATAACGGATGGCTACACCTTC. Protein: CASRQAITDGYTF. Full variable domain (remainder filled in from reference TRBV2 and TRBJ1-2): EPEVTQTPSHQVTQMGQEVILRCVPISNHLYFYWYRQILGQKVEFLVSFYNNEISEKSEIFDDQFSVERPDGSNFTLKIRSTKLEDSAMYFCASRQAITDGYTFGSGTRLTVV.

CDR3 sequence: CATSEGALNQPQHF. In DNA form, the CDR3 reads TGTGCCACCAGTGAGGGGGCACTTAATCAGCCCCAGCATTTT. The chain uses TRBV24-1 and TRBJ1-5; TRBD1 might be the D (6 bases). CDR3 size: 14 residues. Germline V gives CDR1 KGHDR, CDR2 SFDVKD. The V gene lost 4 bases and the J gene lost 4 bases, with 10 bases spanning the gap.

The chain combines TRBV19 with TRBJ1-5; 11 bases are a match to TRBD1. The germline gives CDR1 LNHDA, CDR2 SQIVND (reference sequence). V gave up 4 bases and J gave up 0 bases; unmatched junction bases: 5. The CDR3 runs to 17 residues. For the CDR3, the DNA is TGTGCCAGTAGTACAGGACAGGGGGCCTTTAGCAATCAGCCCCAGCATTTT. Amino acids: CASSTGQGAFSNQPQHF.

A note on this clone: The sample carries other DNA sequences with the same CDR3. The rearrangement joins TRBV11-2 to TRBJ2-5; 10 positions match TRBD2. The V gene's germline CDR1 is SGHAT and CDR2 FQNNGV. V lost 5 bases, J lost 5 bases, and 14 bases stayed unmatched. CDR3 size: 17 residues. The CDR3 nucleotides read TGTGCCAGCAGCCGTCGGGGGAGCGGGGGGGCCTGGGAGACCCAGTACTTC. Its translation: CASSRRGSGGAWETQYF.

The rearrangement links TRBV2 to TRBJ2-5, with 7 bases fitting TRBD2. From germline, CDR1 is SNHLY and CDR2 FYNNEI. This CDR3 has 13 residues. V dropped 8 bases and J dropped 5; count of bases not matched to a gene: 8. CDR3 amino acids: CASGGGLGETQYF. DNA of the CDR3: TGTGCCAGCGGGGGAGGGCTGGGTGAGACCCAGTACTTC.

Here the CDR3 DNA reads TGTGCCAGCAGCCCCATTGGGGGGAGTCCTTTCTTT. Translation: CASSPIGGSPFF. The rearrangement joins TRBV14 to TRBJ1-1, with D possibly TRBD1 on 5 matching bases. V lost 4 bases and J 12 bases, leaving 15 bases between the germline ends. The germline CDR1 and CDR2 sequences are SGHDN and FVKESK. The CDR3 is made up of 12 amino acids. Based on the CDR3 plus reference TRBV14 and TRBJ1-1, the full variable domain is EAGVTQFPSHSVIEKGQTVTLRCDPISGHDNLYWYRRVMGKEIKFLLHFVKESKQDESGMPNNRFLAERTGGTYSTLKVQPAELEDSGVYFCASSPIGGSPFFGQGTRLTVV.

The CDR3 here is CASSQDSSNTEAFF. In nucleotides, the CDR3 is TGCGCCAGCAGCCAAGATTCAAGTAACACTGAAGCTTTCTTT. The chain recombines TRBV4-1 with TRBJ1-1; unclear D gene. The CDR3 sequence is 14 residues long. V shed 0 bases and J shed 2 bases, with 7 bases lying between them. Germline V CDR1 and CDR2: MGHRA, YSYEKL.

This chain links TRBV28 with TRBJ2-7; D is unclear. Germline CDR1 MDHEN, CDR2 SYDVKM. V shed 2 bases and J shed 5 bases, with 10 bases lying between them. The CDR3 totals 13 residues. The CDR3 sequence: CASSLKSRNEQYF. The CDR3 DNA sequence: TGTGCCAGCAGTTTAAAGTCCCGCAACGAGCAGTACTTC.

Written as DNA, the CDR3 is TGCAGCGTTAGCAGGGGTGACACTGAAGCTTTCTTT. It translates to CSVSRGDTEAFF. The V and J genes are TRBV29-1 and TRBJ1-1; D might be TRBD1 (6 bases). V lost 5 bases to trimming and J lost 3 bases, with 10 bases between them. The CDR3 covers 12 residues. Germline V lookup: CDR1 SQVTM, CDR2 ANQGSEA.

The chain links TRBV10-2 to TRBJ2-7; D call uncertain. Trimming removed 6 bases from V and 4 bases from J, with 7 bases in between. The length of the CDR3 is 11 residues. The germline V gene has CDR1 WSHSY and CDR2 SAAADI. The CDR3 coding sequence is TGCGCCAGCAGAGGCACTTACGAGCAGTACTTC. The encoded protein is CASRGTYEQYF.